Many counts were recorded for the clone carrying this T cell receptor (beta chain). The antigen remains undetermined. The entry originates in a study of regulatory T cells in long-lasting Graves disease. As for the study in general: Graves' cases, newly diagnosed, had used antithyroid drugs under 3 months. Study outcomes and limitations: Preferential use of TRBV28, TRBJ1-2 and TRBJ2-5 was seen in persistent disease.

Regarding time point: newly diagnosed GD, antithyroid drugs for less than 3 months. RNA extracted from PBMCs served as the sequencing template. The CDR3 extends over 21 amino acids. Unmatched junction bases numbered 15, after V lost 2 bases and J lost 0 bases. For TCR beta, libraries came from iRepertoire HTBI primers and Arm-PCR of CDR3 regions. Original processing methods: The samples included 60 to 65 TRBV and about 13 TRBJ segments. Using its own MiXCR run on the multiplex PCR reads, TCRdb lists one record per CDR3 protein. The V and J calls follow TCRdb's processing rather than the paper's. Here the sample spans some 400,000 distinct CDR3 sequences, 15% being singletons. The same data also contributed to another study, on T cells in Graves' hyperthyroidism and ophthalmopathy. Turning to that study: Patients were excluded for uncontrolled infection, other autoimmune disease, pregnancy or lactation.

This receptor was taken from a woman aged 25 to 45 with Graves disease. The sample here was peripheral blood mononuclear cells (PBMCs), taken at new diagnosis, from a patient treated with antithyroid drugs. The rearrangement uses TRBV12-3 or TRBV12-4 and TRBJ2-3; 12 bases fit TRBD2. CDR3 region: CASSLRVPGTSGPYSTDTQYF. The CDR3 DNA is TGTGCCAGCAGTTTAAGGGTCCCCGGGACTAGCGGGCCCTATAGCACAGATACGCAGTATTTT.